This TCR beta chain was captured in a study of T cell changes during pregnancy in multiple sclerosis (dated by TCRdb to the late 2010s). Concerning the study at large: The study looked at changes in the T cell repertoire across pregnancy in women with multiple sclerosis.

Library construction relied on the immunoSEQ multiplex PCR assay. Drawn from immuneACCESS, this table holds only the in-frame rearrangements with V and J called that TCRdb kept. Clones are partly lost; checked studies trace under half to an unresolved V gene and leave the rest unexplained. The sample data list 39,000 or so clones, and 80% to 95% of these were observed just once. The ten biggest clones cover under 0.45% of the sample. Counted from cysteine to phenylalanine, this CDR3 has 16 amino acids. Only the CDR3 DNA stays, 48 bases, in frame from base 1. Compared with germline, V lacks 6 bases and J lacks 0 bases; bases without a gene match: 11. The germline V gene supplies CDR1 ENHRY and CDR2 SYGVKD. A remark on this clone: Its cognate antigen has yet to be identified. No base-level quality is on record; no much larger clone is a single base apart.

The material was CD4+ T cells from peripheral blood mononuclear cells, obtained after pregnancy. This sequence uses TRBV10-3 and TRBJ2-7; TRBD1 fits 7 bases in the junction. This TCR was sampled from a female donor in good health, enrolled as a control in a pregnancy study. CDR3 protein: CAIRPLGTASSYEQYF. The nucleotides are TGTGCCATCAGACCCCTCGGGACAGCGAGCTCCTACGAGCAGTACTTC.